This T cell receptor (beta chain) was observed in a study of T cells in Graves' hyperthyroidism and ophthalmopathy. This CDR3 spans 14 amino acids. The junction had 2 bases not matched to a gene; V was cut back by 2 bases and J by 2 bases. CDR1 and CDR2 from the germline V gene are MNHNY and SVGAGI (reference sequence). Reasons for excluding patients were uncontrolled infection, other autoimmune disease, pregnancy or lactation. The CDR3 regions of TCR beta were amplified from RNA transcripts. With the HTBI primer set, the TCR CDR3 went through a first round of RT-PCR. TCRdb independently ran MiXCR on the multiplex PCR reads; one entry per CDR3 protein. The table lists roughly 510,000 distinct CDR3 sequences, 46% of them singletons.

Sequencing was performed on peripheral blood or thyroid tissue (not recorded which). J is TRBJ2-7 and V is TRBV6-6; 8 bases line up with TRBD1. The origin of this receptor is an adult woman with Graves' disease, either hyperthyroidism or ophthalmopathy (not recorded which). As DNA, the CDR3 is TGTGCCAGCAGTTACGACAGGGGACCCTACGAGCAGTACTTC. It translates to CASSYDRGPYEQYF.